This record looks at one T cell receptor beta chain sequence and its context. Its antigen is undetermined. Germline loops: CDR1 SGHRS, CDR2 YFSETQ. The CDR3 is 15 amino acids. V was clipped by 7 bases and J by 7 bases, with 20 bases between them. This record belongs to a study of glioma-infiltrating T cells after dendritic cell vaccination. Study overall: Dendritic cells derived from monocytes and pulsed with autologous tumor lysate formed the vaccine. The study, taken as a whole, reports: Estimated pretreatment TIL content predicted outcome after dendritic cell vaccination.

Documented time point: after dendritic cell vaccination, including at tumor progression/relapse. Selection required adequate fresh-frozen tumor tissue plus more than two years' survival data. Clones were read by immunoSEQ multiplex PCR, and TCRdb kept only the in-frame ones, dropping some. This table has approximately 24,000 clones, roughly 86% appearing once. This receptor was taken from a human donor with glioblastoma. The material was blood, obtained after dendritic cell vaccination. The J gene is TRBJ2-2, the V gene TRBV5-1; no firm D call. The CDR3 spells CASGDFRPVIGELFF. In nucleotides, the CDR3 is TGCGCCAGCGGAGACTTTCGCCCCGTGATCGGGGAGCTGTTTTTT.